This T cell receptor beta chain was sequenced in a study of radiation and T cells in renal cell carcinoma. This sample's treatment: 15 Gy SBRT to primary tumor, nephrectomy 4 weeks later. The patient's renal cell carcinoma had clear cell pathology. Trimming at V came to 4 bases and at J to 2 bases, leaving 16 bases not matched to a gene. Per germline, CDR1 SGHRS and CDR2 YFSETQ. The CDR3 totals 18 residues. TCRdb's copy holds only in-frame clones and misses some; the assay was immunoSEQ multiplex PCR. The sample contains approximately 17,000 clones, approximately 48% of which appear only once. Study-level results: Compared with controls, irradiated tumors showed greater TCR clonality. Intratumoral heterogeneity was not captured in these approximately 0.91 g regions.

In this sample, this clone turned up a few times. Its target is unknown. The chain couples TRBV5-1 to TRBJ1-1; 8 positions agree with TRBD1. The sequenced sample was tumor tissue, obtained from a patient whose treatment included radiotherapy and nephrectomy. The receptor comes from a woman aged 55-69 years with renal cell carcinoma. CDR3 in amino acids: CASSRSTGGVLFNTEAFF. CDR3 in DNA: TGCGCCAGCAGCCGTTCTACAGGGGGAGTTCTTTTTAACACTGAAGCTTTCTTT.